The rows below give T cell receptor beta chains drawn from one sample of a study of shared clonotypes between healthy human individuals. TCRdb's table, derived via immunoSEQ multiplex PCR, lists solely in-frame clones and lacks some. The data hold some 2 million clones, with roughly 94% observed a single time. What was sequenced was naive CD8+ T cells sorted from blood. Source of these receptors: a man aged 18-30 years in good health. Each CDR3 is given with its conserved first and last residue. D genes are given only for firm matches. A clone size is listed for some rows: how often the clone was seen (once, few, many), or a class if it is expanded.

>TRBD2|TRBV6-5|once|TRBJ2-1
CASRQLAGPFNEQFF
TGTGCCAGCAGACAACTAGCGGGCCCATTCAATGAGCAGTTCTTC
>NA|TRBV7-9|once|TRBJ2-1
CASSLQGYEQFF
TGTGCCAGCAGCCTACAGGGCTATGAGCAGTTCTTC
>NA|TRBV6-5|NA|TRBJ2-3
CASSLVSSTDTQYF
TGTGCCAGCAGTCTCGTCTCTAGCACAGATACGCAGTATTTT
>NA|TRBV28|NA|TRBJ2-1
CASSFSPNEQFF
TGTGCCAGCAGTTTCTCTCCGAATGAGCAGTTCTTC
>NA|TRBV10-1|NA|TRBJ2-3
CASRGVSSTDTQYF
TGCGCCAGCAGGGGGGTTTCTAGCACAGATACGCAGTATTTT
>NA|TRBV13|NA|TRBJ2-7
CASSLVGVDEQYF
TGTGCCAGCAGCTTAGTGGGAGTCGACGAGCAGTACTTC
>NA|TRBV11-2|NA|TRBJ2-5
CASSLTRGIQETQYF
TGTGCCAGCAGCTTAACCCGCGGAATCCAAGAGACCCAGTACTTC
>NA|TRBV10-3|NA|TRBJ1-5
CAISEYRDDQPQHF
TGTGCCATCAGTGAGTACAGGGACGATCAGCCCCAGCATTTT
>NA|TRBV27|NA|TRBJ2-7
CASASGRSSYEQYF
TGTGCCAGTGCGTCAGGCAGGTCCTCCTACGAGCAGTACTTC
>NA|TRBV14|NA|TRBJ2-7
CASSQADSYEQYF
TGTGCCAGCAGCCAAGCGGACTCCTACGAGCAGTACTTC
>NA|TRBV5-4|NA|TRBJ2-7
CASSLESEQYF
TGTGCCAGCAGCTTGGAAAGCGAGCAGTACTTC
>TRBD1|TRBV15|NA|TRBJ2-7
CATSEDRGNEQYF
TGTGCCACCAGCGAGGACAGGGGTAACGAGCAGTACTTC
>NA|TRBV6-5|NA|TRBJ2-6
CASSYFQSGANVLTF
TGTGCCAGCAGTTACTTCCAGTCTGGGGCCAACGTCCTGACTTTC
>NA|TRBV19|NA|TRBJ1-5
CASSIRQMANQPQHF
TGTGCCAGTAGTATTCGGCAGATGGCCAATCAGCCCCAGCATTTT
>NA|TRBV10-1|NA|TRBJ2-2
CASSAQTGELFF
TGCGCCAGCAGTGCCCAAACCGGGGAGCTGTTTTTT
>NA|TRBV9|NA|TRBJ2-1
CASGWGLYNEQFF
TGTGCCAGCGGTTGGGGGTTATACAATGAGCAGTTCTTC
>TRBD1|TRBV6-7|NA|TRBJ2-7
CASSPGTELTYEQYF
TGTGCCAGCAGTCCAGGGACAGAGCTAACCTACGAGCAGTACTTC
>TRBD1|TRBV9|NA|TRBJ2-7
CASSVGGTGHYEQYF
TGTGCCAGCAGCGTAGGAGGGACAGGCCACTACGAGCAGTACTTC
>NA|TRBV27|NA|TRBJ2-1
CASSLSSEGYNEQFF
TGTGCCAGCAGTTTATCCTCGGAGGGGTACAATGAGCAGTTCTTC
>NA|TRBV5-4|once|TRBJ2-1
CASSLESDDEQFF
TGTGCCAGCAGCTTGGAGTCTGACGATGAGCAGTTCTTC
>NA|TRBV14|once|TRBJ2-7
CASSQDNLEQYF
TGTGCCAGCAGCCAAGATAATCTCGAGCAGTACTTC
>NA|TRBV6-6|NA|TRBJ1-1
CASTNGLTAFF
TGTGCCAGCACCAATGGGTTAACAGCTTTCTTT
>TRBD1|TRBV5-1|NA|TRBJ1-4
CASRTGGLTNEKLFF
TGCGCCAGCAGGACAGGGGGCTTAACTAATGAAAAACTGTTTTTT
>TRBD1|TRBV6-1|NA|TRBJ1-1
CASSAHTGEGTEAFF
TGTGCCAGCAGTGCACATACAGGGGAAGGGACTGAAGCTTTCTTT
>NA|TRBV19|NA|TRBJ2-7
CASSESPGQTYEQYF
TGTGCCAGTAGCGAAAGTCCGGGACAAACCTACGAGCAGTACTTC
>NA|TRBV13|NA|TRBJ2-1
CASSLGGGIPTRQGDEQFF
TGTGCCAGCAGCTTAGGAGGAGGGATTCCGACTAGACAAGGGGATGAGCAGTTCTTC
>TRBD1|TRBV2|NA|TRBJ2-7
CASSRQEQGVFYEQYF
TGTGCCAGCTCTCGCCAGGAACAGGGGGTGTTCTACGAGCAGTACTTC
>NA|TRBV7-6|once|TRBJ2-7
CASSFRAPYEQYF
TGTGCCAGCAGCTTCAGGGCTCCCTACGAGCAGTACTTC
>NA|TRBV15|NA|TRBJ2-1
CATSRDGGRQNNEQFF
TGTGCCACCAGCAGAGATGGGGGGAGACAGAACAATGAGCAGTTCTTC
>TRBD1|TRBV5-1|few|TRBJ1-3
CASSQGQSSGNTIYF
TGCGCCAGCAGCCAGGGACAGAGCTCTGGAAACACCATATATTTT
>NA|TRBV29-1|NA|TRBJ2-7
CSVLQTSYEQYF
TGCAGCGTTCTACAGACCTCCTACGAGCAGTACTTC